Shown below are 12 T cell receptor beta chains from a single sample sequenced in a study of blood T cells in healthy people across ages. The second PCR ran about 6 to 12 cycles with a sample-barcoded 5' primer and J-beta primers. TCRdb re-called the 5' RACE reads with MiXCR, one entry per CDR3 protein. The sample has 730,000 or so distinct CDR3 sequences; 35% to 50% are singletons. The source material was blood. Receptor source: an elderly man in good health.

This clonotype has just a few counts. The V call is TRBV21-1, the J call TRBJ2-3; the table assigns TRBD2, which was not confirmed against the DNA. TRBV21-1 is a recognized pseudogene. The length of the CDR3 is 18 residues. CDR3 residues: CASSDLRGSSGISDTQYF. The CDR3 nucleotides read TGTGCCAGCAGCGACCTCCGGGGATCTAGCGGGATATCAGATACGCAGTATTTT.

V and J are TRBV10-3 and TRBJ1-2; 7 bases fit TRBD1. CDR1 is ENHRY and CDR2 is SYGVKD in the germline V gene. After removal of 2 bases from V and 2 bases from J, the junction contained 2 bases not matched to a gene. The CDR3 is 14 residues long. CDR3 in amino acids: CAISETGANYGYTF. CDR3 nucleotides: TGTGCCATCAGTGAGACAGGGGCCAACTATGGCTACACCTTC.

This clonotype was observed a handful of times. The V call is TRBV5-1, the J call TRBJ2-1, with D perhaps matching TRBD2 (7 bases). Germline lookup yields CDR1 SGHRS and CDR2 YFSETQ. The CDR3 is 16 residues long. Trimming shortened V by 4 bases and J by 5 bases, and 19 bases separated the two germline ends. In DNA, the CDR3 is TGCGCCAGCAGCCCCCTTGGCGGGGGCATTAACAATGAGCAGTTCTTC. Its translation: CASSPLGGGINNEQFF. The complete variable domain, with remaining parts taken from reference TRBV5-1 and TRBJ2-1, reads KAGVTQTPRYLIKTRGQQVTLSCSPISGHRSVSWYQQTPGQGLQFLFEYFSETQRNKGNFPGRFSGRQFSNSRSEMNVSTLELGDSALYLCASSPLGGGINNEQFFGPGTRLTVL.

The rearrangement links TRBV3-1 to TRBJ2-1, with D possibly being TRBD1 or TRBD2 (5 bases each). Germline V gene sequence: CDR1 LGHDT, CDR2 YNNKEL (reference sequence). The CDR3 runs 14 residues. With 0 bases removed from V and 13 bases from J, the gap between germline ends came to 16 bases. In DNA form, the CDR3 reads TGTGCCAGCAGCCAAGATTCGGACATGGGGACCCAGTTCTTC. Protein: CASSQDSDMGTQFF.

Regarding this clonotype: A much bigger clone sits one base away, suggesting this may be a read error. This chain links TRBV12-3 or TRBV12-4 with TRBJ2-1; D may be TRBD1 or TRBD2 (5 bases each). The CDR3 is made up of 14 amino acids. V lost 5 bases, J lost 13 bases, and 21 bases lay in between. CDR3 coding DNA: TGTGCCAGCAGTGTAGGGACGATCCAAGAGACCCAGTTCTTC. Its protein is CASSVGTIQETQFF.

This clonotype showed up just a few times. In DNA form, the CDR3 reads TGTGCCAGCAGCACCTCAACAGGCGGGAGGCTGAACACTGAAGCTTTCTTT. Amino acid sequence: CASSTSTGGRLNTEAFF. The chain joins TRBV6-6 to TRBJ1-1; weak D call: TRBD1 (5 bases). CDR1 and CDR2 from the germline V gene are MNHNY and SVGAGI (reference sequence). CDR3 length equals 17 residues. V was cut by 6 bases and J by 0 bases, with 20 bases left in between.

About this clonotype: This may be a read error: a much more frequent sequence differs by one nucleotide. The gene calls are TRBV27 and TRBJ2-7, with TRBD1 as a possible D gene (6 bases). The germline CDR1 and CDR2 sequences are MNHEY and SMNVEV (reference sequence). V lost 4 bases and J 5 bases, leaving 18 bases between the germline ends. The CDR3 length is 15 residues. The CDR3 coding sequence is TGTGCCAGCAGTTGCGTAGACAGGCCGTCCCACGAGCAGTACTTC. This sequence encodes CASSCVDRPSHEQYF.

A word on this clonotype: At one end, the junction sequence differs from germline, possibly due to a read error. The V and J genes are TRBV6-6 and TRBJ2-1; TRBD2 agrees at 11 bases. This CDR3 is 15 amino acids long. Germline CDR1 and CDR2: MNHNY and SVGAGI (reference sequence). The chain's CDR3 is CASRVTSGSFDEQFF. For the CDR3, the DNA is TGCGCCAGCAGAGTCACTAGCGGGAGTTTCGATGAGCAGTTCTTC.

This chain joins TRBV11-3 and TRBJ2-1; D possibly uses TRBD1 or TRBD2 (6 bases each). There are 13 residues in the CDR3. The V end lost 6 bases, the J end lost 3 bases, and 9 bases lay between the germline ends. The V gene's germline CDR1 is SGHNT and CDR2 YENEEA. CDR3 loop: CASRGGLYNEQFF. The CDR3 bases are TGTGCCAGCAGAGGGGGGCTCTACAATGAGCAGTTCTTC.

This clonotype was found many times. The J gene is TRBJ2-3, the V gene TRBV6-2 or TRBV6-3; D is ambiguous. Per the germline V gene, CDR1 is MNHEY and CDR2 is SVGEGT. Trimming left V 6 bases short and J 6 bases short, with 10 bases between. The CDR3 length is 12 residues. The CDR3 DNA is TGTGCCAGCAGCACAAACCGGGATACGCAGTATTTT. Translation: CASSTNRDTQYF.

Only a few counts were recorded for this clonotype. V and J are TRBV19 and TRBJ2-5; D is unclear. The CDR3 covers 15 residues. CDR1 is LNHDA, CDR2 SQIVND, per germline (reference sequence). V lost 0 bases and J 2 bases, leaving 10 bases between the germline ends. The CDR3 is CASSIDVHLQETQYF. The DNA for the CDR3 is TGTGCCAGTAGTATAGATGTCCATCTACAAGAGACCCAGTACTTC.

The chain has TRBV7-2 and TRBJ2-3; weak D call: TRBD2 (7 bases). Trimming shortened V by 6 bases and J by 1 base, and 14 bases separated the two germline ends. CDR1 is SGHTA, CDR2 FQGNSA, per germline. This CDR3 region has 15 residues. The CDR3 sequence is CTSRSRGARTDTQYF. CDR3 DNA: TGTACCAGCAGGAGTCGGGGGGCACGCACAGATACGCAGTATTTT.